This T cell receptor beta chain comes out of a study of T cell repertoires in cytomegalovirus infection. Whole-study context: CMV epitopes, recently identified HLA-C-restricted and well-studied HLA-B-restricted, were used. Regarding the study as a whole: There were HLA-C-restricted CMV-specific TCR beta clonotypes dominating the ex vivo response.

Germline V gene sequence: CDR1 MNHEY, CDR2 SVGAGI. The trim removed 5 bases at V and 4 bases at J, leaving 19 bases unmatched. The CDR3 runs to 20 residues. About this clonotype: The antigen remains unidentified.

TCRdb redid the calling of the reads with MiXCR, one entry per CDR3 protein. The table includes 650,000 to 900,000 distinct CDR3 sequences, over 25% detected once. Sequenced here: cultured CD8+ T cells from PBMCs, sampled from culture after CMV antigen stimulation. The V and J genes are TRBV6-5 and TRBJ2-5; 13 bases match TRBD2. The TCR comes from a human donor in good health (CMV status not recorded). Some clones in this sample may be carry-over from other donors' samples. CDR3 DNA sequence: TGTGCCAGCAGTACCCGGTGGACTAGCGGGGGCGCGGGGAGGGGAGAGACCCAGTACTTC. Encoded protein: CASSTRWTSGGAGRGETQYF.